Included here is one T cell receptor beta chain sequence, with context. What it binds is not known. This sample is part of a study of CXCR3-negative and CXCR3-positive naive CD8 T cells. Study-level findings and limits: The study found more hydrophobic TRB CDR3s in CXCR3-positive naive cells than in CXCR3-negative naive cells. Comparably high diversity marked both naive subsets, whereas memory CD8+ cells had much lower diversity.

The libraries of TRB cDNA were prepared using 5' RACE with UMI labels. TCRdb reworked the 5' RACE reads into one entry per CDR3 protein, no DNA. The sample data list approximately 100,000 distinct CDR3 sequences. Germline CDR1 and CDR2: SQVTM and ANQGSEA. The CDR3 is 13 amino acids. Sequenced material: naive CXCR3- CD8+ T cells from blood. Regarding subset: CD45RO-CCR7+CD27+CD95- naive CD8+ T cells lacking CXCR3 (TNR3-). The sequence derives from a human donor in good health. Some clones in this sample may be carry-over from other donors' samples. The V gene is TRBV29-1, the J gene TRBJ1-1. The CDR3 sequence: CSVEDLENTEAFF. The full variable domain, with the rest looked up from reference TRBV29-1 and TRBJ1-1, is SAVISQKPSRDICQRGTSLTIQCQVDSQVTMMFWYRQQPGQSLTLIATANQGSEATYESGFVIDKFPISRPNLTFSTLTVSNMSPEDSSIYLCSVEDLENTEAFFGQGTRLTVV.